The clone carrying this T cell receptor (beta chain) was recorded once. Antigen unknown. These data come from a study of T cell responses to AZD1222 COVID-19 vaccine. Findings of the study overall: An increase in Spike-specific TCR breadth and depth was observed after two AZD1222 doses. Targets within unmutated variant regions were reportedly found for nearly half of spike-specific TCRs. Clonal diversity may have been underestimated in mostly white British donors.

Sequencing was performed with immunoSEQ multiplex PCR; in TCRdb, only in-frame clones are kept and a portion is missing. The sample lists approximately 180,000 clones, roughly nine tenths occurring once. V gave up 7 bases and J gave up 4 bases, with 16 bases separating them. Germline V gene sequence: CDR1 MDHEN, CDR2 SYDVKM. CDR3 size: 14 residues. The genes are TRBV28 and TRBJ1-2, with D uncertain. The material sequenced was peripheral blood, taken on day 0 of AZD1222 vaccination. The sequence came from an adult in good health. CDR3 sequence reads: CASTSNPPSYGYTF. CDR3 sequence (DNA): TGTGCCAGCACTTCCAACCCACCTAGCTATGGCTACACCTTC.